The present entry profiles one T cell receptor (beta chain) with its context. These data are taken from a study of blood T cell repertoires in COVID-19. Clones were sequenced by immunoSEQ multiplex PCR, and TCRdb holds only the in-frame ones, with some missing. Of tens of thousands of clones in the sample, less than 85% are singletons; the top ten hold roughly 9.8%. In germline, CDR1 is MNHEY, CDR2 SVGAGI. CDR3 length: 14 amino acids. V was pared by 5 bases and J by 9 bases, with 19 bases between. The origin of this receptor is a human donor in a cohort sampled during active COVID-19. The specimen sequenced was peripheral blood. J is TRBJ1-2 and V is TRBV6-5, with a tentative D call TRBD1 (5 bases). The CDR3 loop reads CASSPTGTRTRYTF. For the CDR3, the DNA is TGTGCCAGCAGTCCGACGGGTACAAGGACACGCTACACCTTC.